Each of the 30 T cell receptor beta chains below was sequenced from the same sample in a study of cytomegalovirus exposure and HLA in healthy donors. PCR amplification relied on 60 Vbeta primers (plus 13 Jbeta primers). The data were produced by immunoSEQ multiplex PCR, yet TCRdb's version contains in-frame clones alone and is incomplete. The sample holds some 99,000 clones; 81% are singletons and the top ten take roughly 2.3%. Sequences were obtained from PBMCs. The receptors were gathered from a woman in her twenties or thirties in good health and CMV-seronegative.

The chain joins TRBV2 to TRBJ2-1; 13 bases are shared with TRBD2. The V and J ends lost 8 bases and 7 bases, in that order; junction bases with no gene match: 8. The CDR3 sequence is 15 residues long. Germline V gives CDR1 SNHLY, CDR2 FYNNEI. DNA for the CDR3: TGTGCCAGCCAATGGACTAGCGGGAGCATAAATGAGCAGTTCTTC. Amino acids: CASQWTSGSINEQFF.

This chain joins TRBV18 and TRBJ1-3; D perhaps matches TRBD1 (6 bases). With 3 bases removed from V and 0 bases from J, the gap between germline ends came to 12 bases. This CDR3 comprises 16 residues. Germline CDR1 and CDR2: KGHSH and LQKENI. CDR3 coding DNA: TGTGCCAGCTCACCTGCCAGGGGAACCTCTGGAAACACCATATATTTT. Its translation: CASSPARGTSGNTIYF.

V usage is TRBV6-1 and J usage is TRBJ2-7; TRBD1 is a possible D gene (6 bases). From germline, CDR1 is MNHNS and CDR2 SASEGT. V was clipped by 6 bases and J by 6 bases, with 9 bases between them. This CDR3 is built from 11 residues. CDR3 residues: CASRRDIEQYF. CDR3 nucleotides: TGTGCCAGCAGGAGGGACATCGAGCAGTACTTC.

The chain links TRBV5-1 to TRBJ2-3; maybe TRBD2 (5 bases). Germline CDR1 and CDR2: SGHRS and YFSETQ. Trimming cost V 0 bases and J 6 bases, with 14 bases left between them. The CDR3 extends over 15 amino acids. The CDR3 DNA follows: TGCGCCAGCAGCTTGGGGGCCCTGGAGGCCGATACGCAGTATTTT. Translated, it gives CASSLGALEADTQYF.

The chain couples TRBV30 to TRBJ2-2; 12 positions match TRBD2. V was pared by 0 bases and J by 3 bases, with 17 bases of the junction left unmatched. This CDR3 is 21 amino acids long. Germline V gene sequence: CDR1 GTSNPN, CDR2 SVGIG (reference sequence). The CDR3 sequence is CAWSVLGVGASGRVHTGELFF. CDR3 sequence (DNA): TGTGCCTGGAGTGTACTGGGTGTAGGCGCTAGCGGGAGGGTACACACCGGGGAGCTGTTTTTT.

The chain links TRBV6-6 to TRBJ2-7, with D possibly TRBD1 on 6 matching bases. The CDR3 has 16 residues. V dropped 0 bases and J dropped 2 bases, with 14 bases sitting between them. Germline V gives CDR1 MNHNY, CDR2 SVGAGI (reference sequence). In DNA form, the CDR3 reads TGTGCCAGCAGTTACTCGGACAGCAAATACACCTACGAGCAGTACTTC. Encoded protein: CASSYSDSKYTYEQYF.

The CDR3 coding sequence is TGTGCCAGCAGTCCCAGGGACAGGGCGACCTATGGCTACACCTTC. Its translation is CASSPRDRATYGYTF. The chain employs TRBV6-5 and TRBJ1-2, with 9 bases fitting TRBD1. This CDR3 contains 15 residues. Germline CDR1 MNHEY, CDR2 SVGAGI. Trimming took 5 bases from V and 4 from J; bases not matched to a gene: 8.

J is TRBJ2-1 and V is TRBV4-3, with unresolved D. Trimming pared 6 bases from V and 0 bases from J, leaving 12 bases between. Germline CDR1 LGHNA, CDR2 YSLEER. The CDR3 spans 15 residues. The CDR3 sequence is CASRPDMSSYNEQFF. The CDR3 DNA is TGCGCCAGCAGGCCCGATATGAGCTCCTACAATGAGCAGTTCTTC.

The chain carries TRBV4-2 and TRBJ2-2, with 11 bases identical to TRBD2. Germline CDR1 is LGHNA and CDR2 is YNFKEQ. V was pared by 0 bases and J by 4 bases, with 13 bases of the junction left unmatched. This CDR3 region has 20 residues. The DNA of the CDR3 is TGTGCCAGCAGCCAAGATCTTGGACTAGCGGGCCGGCCCGGCACCGGGGAGCTGTTTTTT. It encodes CASSQDLGLAGRPGTGELFF.

The V gene is TRBV18, the J gene TRBJ2-1, with no clear D. Trimming removed 3 bases from V and 0 bases from J, with 9 bases in between. This CDR3 contains 15 residues. Germline CDR1 KGHSH, CDR2 LQKENI. The CDR3 loop reads CASSPSRSSYNEQFF. DNA of the CDR3: TGTGCCAGCTCACCCTCTCGGAGCTCCTACAATGAGCAGTTCTTC.

The chain recombines TRBV27 with TRBJ2-1; 7 positions agree with TRBD2. The germline V gene encodes CDR1 MNHEY and CDR2 SMNVEV (reference sequence). CDR3 length: 16 amino acids. Trimming cost V 9 bases and J 3 bases; bases outside gene matches: 14. CDR3 sequence reads: CASQTGTNNFYNEQFF. CDR3 DNA sequence: TGTGCCAGTCAGACCGGGACTAACAATTTCTACAATGAGCAGTTCTTC.

The chain employs TRBV5-4 and TRBJ2-1; 8 positions agree with TRBD2. CDR1 and CDR2 (germline): SGHNT, YYREEE (reference sequence). The CDR3 is 13 residues long. J gave up 4 bases and V 4 bases, and 1 base lay outside the gene matches. The CDR3 sequence is CASSRGGYNEQFF. Here the CDR3 DNA reads TGTGCCAGCAGCCGGGGGGGTTACAATGAGCAGTTCTTC.

J is TRBJ2-1 and V is TRBV6-6, with 8 bases that match TRBD2. V shed 5 bases, J shed 15 bases, and the junction held 9 bases outside the gene matches. This CDR3 spans 12 amino acids. CDR1 is MNHNY, CDR2 SVGAGI, per germline (reference sequence). Here the CDR3 DNA reads TGTGCCAGCAGTGAGAGCGGGAGATTTCCGTTCTTC. It codes for CASSESGRFPFF.

The rearrangement joins TRBV23-1 to TRBJ2-7, with 7 nucleotides matching TRBD1. TRBV23-1 is classed as an ORF, of uncertain function. Unmatched junction bases numbered 20, after V lost 3 bases and J lost 12 bases. The CDR3 runs to 16 residues. CDR3 region: CASSQAWDSYKLEGYF. The CDR3 DNA reads as TGCGCCAGCAGTCAGGCCTGGGACAGTTATAAACTCGAGGGGTACTTC.

This chain joins TRBV5-1 and TRBJ2-1; TRBD2 agrees at 14 bases. V lost 3 bases, J lost 6 bases, and 8 bases stayed unmatched. Germline V gene data show CDR1 as SGHRS and CDR2 as YFSETQ. The CDR3 consists of 17 residues. The CDR3 protein is CASSSRLAGGPGNEQFF. CDR3 nucleotide sequence: TGCGCCAGCAGCTCAAGACTAGCGGGAGGGCCAGGCAATGAGCAGTTCTTC.

The V gene is TRBV29-1, the J gene TRBJ2-7; 8 bases map to TRBD1. This CDR3 spans 14 amino acids. The V segment lost 3 bases and the J segment 3 bases; nucleotides outside the gene matches: 7. Germline V gene sequence: CDR1 SQVTM, CDR2 ANQGSEA. The CDR3 loop is CSVEASQGGYEQYF. CDR3 in DNA: TGCAGCGTTGAGGCATCACAGGGGGGCTACGAGCAGTACTTC.

This clone has more than one count but fewer than ten. This chain connects TRBV7-2 to TRBJ2-1; D is possibly TRBD2 (6 bases). V dropped 2 bases and J dropped 1 base, with 9 bases sitting between them. CDR1 and CDR2 from the germline V gene are SGHTA and FQGNSA. The CDR3 extends over 15 amino acids. CDR3 loop: CASSLTRESYNEQFF. The CDR3 bases are TGTGCCAGCAGCTTAACCCGGGAGTCCTACAATGAGCAGTTCTTC.

The rearrangement uses TRBV6-5 and TRBJ2-3, with D possibly matching TRBD2 (6 bases). Germline V gene data show CDR1 as MNHEY and CDR2 as SVGAGI. Trimming pared 1 base from V and 2 bases from J, leaving 10 bases between. CDR3 length: 15 amino acids. The CDR3 nucleotides read TGTGCCAGCAGTTACTTAAGGCGGGACACAGATACGCAGTATTTT. As protein: CASSYLRRDTDTQYF.

This clone was counted a single time. This rearrangement joins TRBV25-1 to TRBJ2-7, with D perhaps matching TRBD2 (5 bases). The V gene's germline CDR1 is MGHDK and CDR2 SYGVNS. The germline V and J ends were trimmed by 2 bases and 2 bases, with 10 bases remaining between them. CDR3 length: 14 residues. The CDR3 bases are TGTGCCAGCAGTGAAGTTGGAGGCGCCTACGAGCAGTACTTC. Protein sequence: CASSEVGGAYEQYF.

Note on this clone: A read error may produce the germline difference seen at one junction end. Other DNA sequences in this specimen translate into the identical CDR3. This chain uses TRBV5-1 with TRBJ2-1, with 11 bases aligning to TRBD2. The CDR3 is 19 amino acids. CDR1 and CDR2 from the germline V gene are SGHRS and YFSETQ. CDR3 coding DNA: TGCGCTAGCAGCCAGACAACGAGACTAGCGGGATTCGAGTACAATGAGCAGTTCTTC. It yields the protein CASSQTTRLAGFEYNEQFF.

This chain uses TRBV18 with TRBJ2-1; 7 bases are a match to TRBD2. Germline V CDR1 and CDR2: KGHSH, LQKENI. The V and J ends lost 2 bases and 8 bases, in that order; junction bases with no gene match: 0. The CDR3 covers 12 residues. The CDR3 coding sequence is TGTGCCAGCTCACCAGCGGGAGATGAGCAGTTCTTC. It translates to CASSPAGDEQFF. The entire variable domain, with the rest obtained from reference TRBV18 and TRBJ2-1, is as follows: NAGVMQNPRHLVRRRGQEARLRCSPMKGHSHVYWYRQLPEEGLKFMVYLQKENIIDESGMPKERFSAEFPKEGPSILRIQQVVRGDSAAYFCASSPAGDEQFFGPGTRLTVL.

A remark on this clone: Germline and junction disagree at one end, which may indicate a read error. The V and J genes are TRBV11-2 and TRBJ2-7, with TRBD1 matching 7 bases. Germline V lookup: CDR1 SGHAT, CDR2 FQNNGV. This CDR3 contains 13 residues. Here the CDR3 reads CASSPRDSYKQYF. CDR3 DNA sequence: TGTGCCAGCAGCCCCAGGGACAGCTACAAGCAGTACTTC.

CDR3 DNA: TGCGCCAGCAGCTTGGAGGGGGGGTACACAGATACGCAGTATTTT. As protein: CASSLEGGYTDTQYF. The rearrangement links TRBV5-1 to TRBJ2-3; D perhaps matches TRBD2 (7 bases). Germline CDR1 is SGHRS and CDR2 is YFSETQ. V dropped 0 bases and J dropped 2 bases, with 10 bases sitting between them. The CDR3 is 15 amino acids. The whole variable domain, filled in from reference TRBV5-1 and TRBJ2-3, reads KAGVTQTPRYLIKTRGQQVTLSCSPISGHRSVSWYQQTPGQGLQFLFEYFSETQRNKGNFPGRFSGRQFSNSRSEMNVSTLELGDSALYLCASSLEGGYTDTQYFGPGTRLTVL.

The chain carries TRBV9 and TRBJ2-2, with 11 bases lining up with TRBD2. With 6 bases clipped from V and 4 bases from J, the junction kept 2 bases outside the gene matches. The germline V gene has CDR1 SGDLS and CDR2 YYNGEE. The CDR3 loop spans 14 amino acids. In nucleotides, the CDR3 is TGTGCCAGCAATCTAGCGGGAGGCACCGGGGAGCTGTTTTTT. Amino acid sequence: CASNLAGGTGELFF.

The rearrangement links TRBV19 to TRBJ2-2; 9 bases align to TRBD1. In germline, CDR1 is LNHDA, CDR2 SQIVND (reference sequence). The CDR3 consists of 18 residues. The ends lost 5 bases at V and 7 bases at J; junction bases unmatched: 17. The CDR3: CASSSGQGGKRAIGELFF. The CDR3 coding sequence is TGTGCCAGTAGTTCGGGACAGGGAGGGAAGAGGGCTATCGGGGAGCTGTTTTTT.

V gene TRBV10-3 combines with J gene TRBJ2-7; maybe TRBD2 (5 bases). This CDR3 comprises 13 residues. The germline V and J ends were trimmed by 4 bases and 0 bases, with 7 bases remaining between them. Germline CDR1 reads ENHRY; CDR2 reads SYGVKD. The CDR3 reads CAISVLGSYEQYF. DNA of the CDR3: TGTGCCATCAGTGTACTAGGCTCCTACGAGCAGTACTTC.

The chain is built from TRBV7-9 and TRBJ2-5; tentative D call: TRBD2 (7 bases). Germline assignment: CDR1 SEHNR and CDR2 FQNEAQ (reference sequence). Trimming removed 5 bases from V and 4 bases from J, with 17 bases in between. The CDR3 loop spans 15 amino acids. The CDR3 DNA follows: TGTGCCAGCAGCCCTATCGGGGGGCCCGGAGAGACCCAGTACTTC. Its translation is CASSPIGGPGETQYF.

The J gene is TRBJ2-1, the V gene TRBV21-1; the table calls TRBD2, which could not be checked here. TRBV21-1 is a pseudogene segment. CDR3 length equals 18 residues. The CDR3 loop is CASSVRLAGGPSYNEQFF. DNA for the CDR3: TGTGCCAGCAGCGTGCGACTAGCGGGAGGGCCCTCCTACAATGAGCAGTTCTTC.

The chain uses TRBV7-2 and TRBJ2-1; 7 positions agree with TRBD2. The ends lost 7 bases at V and 6 bases at J; junction bases unmatched: 9. CDR3 length: 14 residues. Germline CDR1 reads SGHTA; CDR2 reads FQGNSA. The CDR3 DNA sequence: TGTGCCAGCATCAAAGGCGGGAGTATCAATGAGCAGTTCTTC. Protein sequence: CASIKGGSINEQFF.

The rearrangement uses TRBV6-6 and TRBJ2-5; tentative D call: TRBD2 (5 bases). Trimming took off 0 bases at V and 3 bases at J, with 5 bases between the two ends. Germline CDR1 is MNHNY and CDR2 is SVGAGI (reference sequence). CDR3 length: 13 residues. CDR3 amino acids: CASSYSEEETQYF. CDR3 nucleotides: TGTGCCAGCAGTTACTCGGAGGAAGAGACCCAGTACTTC.